The clone carrying this TCR beta chain was seen at least ten times. Amplification of TCR beta CDR3 regions was performed using RNA transcripts as template. During a first-round RT-PCR of the TCR CDR3, the HTBI primer set was used. One entry per CDR3 protein results from TCRdb running MiXCR on the multiplex PCR reads. The top ten hold about 30% of the sample, which has some 550,000 distinct CDR3 sequences, more than 20% seen once. The record originates from a study of T cells in Graves' hyperthyroidism and ophthalmopathy. Background on the study: At initial diagnosis, before any treatment had begun, peripheral blood was obtained.

Trimming took 3 bases from V and 3 from J, leaving 14 bases between them. CDR3 length: 15 residues. On the basis of clinical symptoms, serum thyroxine and TRAb, thyroid ultrasound and orbital computed tomography, diagnoses were made. J is TRBJ1-1 and V is TRBV12-3 or TRBV12-4, with TRBD1 as a possible D gene (5 bases). This receptor was obtained from a young man with Graves' hyperthyroidism. The sample was blood. The CDR3 loop is CASSFKGTWDTEAFF. The CDR3 region has the DNA TGTGCCAGCAGTTTCAAGGGGACCTGGGACACTGAAGCTTTCTTT.